The present TCR beta chain was sequenced within a study of shared clonotypes between healthy human individuals. It was at deep level that the assay was run. Produced via immunoSEQ multiplex PCR; TCRdb's table is partial and in-frame only. The data show roughly 2,300,000 clones, around 92% seen once. General study points: Naive CD4 clonotypes overlapped across a few donors at approximately 4.5%.

Concerning this clone: The antigen is undetermined.

V shed 2 bases and J shed 6 bases, with 17 bases lying between them. The CDR3 has 16 residues. Germline-derived CDR1 and CDR2 are MNHNS and SASEGT. The chain uses TRBV6-1 and TRBJ2-1; the D gene is possibly TRBD2 (6 bases). Sequenced material: naive CD4+ T cells from PBMCs. Subset meaning: CD45RA+ positively selected. The sequence was collected from a man aged 18 to 30 in good health. Some clones in this sample may be carry-over from other donors' samples. CDR3 residues: CASSERETRSFNEQFF. The CDR3 region has the DNA TGTGCCAGCAGTGAAAGGGAGACTAGGTCGTTCAATGAGCAGTTCTTC.